A single sample is the source of the 11 T cell receptor beta chains below, sequenced in a study of cytomegalovirus exposure and HLA in healthy donors. The PCR made use of 60 Vbeta and 13 Jbeta primers. This table comes from immunoSEQ multiplex PCR, and its TCRdb copy is limited to in-frame clones, with some not included. The repertoire holds 150,000 to 200,000 clones, with roughly 73% as singletons. Material for sequencing was PBMCs. These receptors all stem from a male donor in good health and CMV-seronegative.

This sequence joins TRBV7-9 and TRBJ1-2; 9 bases align to TRBD1. The V gene's germline CDR1 is SEHNR and CDR2 FQNEAQ (reference sequence). Trimming cost V 6 bases and J 2 bases; bases outside gene matches: 13. The CDR3 covers 17 residues. Here the CDR3 reads CASSPKAPGQGNYGYTF. CDR3 in DNA: TGTGCCAGCAGTCCTAAGGCGCCGGGACAGGGCAACTATGGCTACACCTTC. The complete variable domain, with remaining parts taken from reference TRBV7-9 and TRBJ1-2, reads DTGVSQNPRHKITKRGQNVTFRCDPISEHNRLYWYRQTLGQGPEFLTYFQNEAQLEKSRLLSDRFSAERPKGSFSTLEIQRTEQGDSAMYLCASSPKAPGQGNYGYTFGSGTRLTVV.

The chain couples TRBV19 to TRBJ1-1; the D gene is possibly TRBD1 (6 bases). This CDR3 is built from 14 residues. CDR1 and CDR2 (germline): LNHDA, SQIVND (reference sequence). The germline V and J ends were trimmed by 6 bases and 4 bases, with 15 bases remaining between them. CDR3 sequence (DNA): TGTGCCAGTAGCCTACAGGGAGGGTTCACTGAAGCTTTCTTT. This sequence encodes CASSLQGGFTEAFF.

This chain links TRBV28 with TRBJ2-7; a possible D gene is TRBD1 (6 bases). The germline V gene has CDR1 MDHEN and CDR2 SYDVKM. The germline V and J ends were trimmed by 7 bases and 5 bases, with 21 bases remaining between them. The CDR3 length is 15 residues. This CDR3 reads CASITPGTHLDEQYF. CDR3 sequence (DNA): TGTGCCAGCATTACTCCCGGGACACACTTGGACGAGCAGTACTTC.

This rearrangement joins TRBV9 to TRBJ2-3; TRBD2 matches at 7 bases. The trim removed 3 bases at V and 6 bases at J, leaving 10 bases unmatched. The V gene's germline CDR1 is SGDLS and CDR2 YYNGEE. The CDR3 length is 15 residues. The CDR3 reads CASSAGAGSGDTQYF. In nucleotides, the CDR3 is TGTGCCAGCAGCGCAGGAGCGGGGTCCGGGGATACGCAGTATTTT.

The rearrangement links TRBV6-6 to TRBJ2-1, with 10 nucleotides matching TRBD2. Germline CDR1 is MNHNY and CDR2 is SVGAGI (reference sequence). The trim removed 5 bases at V and 5 bases at J, leaving 6 bases unmatched. The CDR3 loop spans 15 amino acids. The DNA of the CDR3 is TGTGCCAGCAGTGTCAGCCTAGCGGGGGACAATGAGCAGTTCTTC. This sequence encodes CASSVSLAGDNEQFF.

This clone has a single count. This rearrangement joins TRBV18 to TRBJ1-4; D remains unclear. Trimming took off 4 bases at V and 8 bases at J, with 14 bases between the two ends. The CDR3 length is 14 residues. CDR1 is KGHSH and CDR2 is LQKENI in the germline V gene. CDR3 loop: CASSQAGAMEKLFF. CDR3 DNA: TGTGCCAGCTCACAGGCAGGCGCGATGGAAAAACTGTTTTTT.

The count of this clone is one. This rearrangement joins TRBV5-1 to TRBJ1-1; TRBD1 agrees at 9 bases. The V segment lost 1 base and the J segment 4 bases; nucleotides outside the gene matches: 5. CDR1 SGHRS and CDR2 YFSETQ come from the germline V gene. The CDR3 extends over 15 amino acids. Written as DNA, the CDR3 is TGCGCCAGCAGCTTGCAAGGGGGACAGGGCACTGAAGCTTTCTTT. Translation gives CASSLQGGQGTEAFF.

The rearrangement uses TRBV5-1 and TRBJ2-7; D may be TRBD1 (7 bases). The V end was cut by 5 bases, the J end by 5 bases, with 17 bases between. Per the germline V gene, CDR1 is SGHRS and CDR2 is YFSETQ. The CDR3 covers 14 residues. Written as DNA, the CDR3 is TGCGCCAGCAGGCGAGCCCAGGGGGGCCACGAGCAGTACTTC. It yields the protein CASRRAQGGHEQYF.

The chain recombines TRBV7-6 with TRBJ2-7; TRBD2 aligns across 8 bases. The CDR3 sequence is 14 residues long. The V and J ends lost 5 bases and 8 bases, in that order; junction bases with no gene match: 11. Per germline, CDR1 SGHVS and CDR2 FNYEAQ. The CDR3 reads CASSATSGLVKQYF. The CDR3 DNA reads as TGTGCCAGCAGCGCTACTAGCGGTCTTGTTAAGCAGTACTTC.

The rearrangement uses TRBV6-5 and TRBJ2-7, with 10 bases matching TRBD1. V lost 4 bases and J lost 9; bases outside the gene matches: 9. Germline CDR1 and CDR2: MNHEY and SVGAGI. CDR3 length equals 14 residues. The CDR3 protein is CASSSGTGDERQYF. The CDR3 region has the DNA TGTGCCAGCAGTTCCGGGACAGGGGACGAACGGCAGTACTTC.

V is TRBV4-1 and J is TRBJ2-5, with 10 bases identical to TRBD2. The J segment lost 2 bases and the V segment lost 6 bases, leaving 6 bases of the junction unmatched. CDR3 size: 15 residues. Germline V CDR1 and CDR2: MGHRA, YSYEKL. As DNA, the CDR3 is TGCGCCAGCAGAGCGGGACTAGCGTCACAAGAGACCCAGTACTTC. It specifies CASRAGLASQETQYF.